These 15 T cell receptor beta chains share one sample of origin, sequenced in a study of blood T cell repertoires in COVID-19. Some clones are missing from TCRdb's copy, which holds only in-frame ones; the method was immunoSEQ multiplex PCR. This sample has around 320,000 clones; roughly 87% occur once, and the top ten carry about 2.5%. The sequencing sample was made of peripheral blood. The receptors derive from a man between 18 and 29 years old with active or convalescent COVID-19.

This chain uses TRBV7-9 with TRBJ1-3, with D unresolved. Per the germline V gene, CDR1 is SEHNR and CDR2 is FQNEAQ (reference sequence). V was clipped by 5 bases and J by 0 bases, with 17 bases between them. The CDR3 length is 17 residues. The CDR3 sequence: CASSPREGLYSGNTIYF. Here the CDR3 DNA reads TGTGCCAGCAGCCCAAGGGAGGGTCTTTACTCTGGAAACACCATATATTTT. Full variable domain (remainder filled in from reference TRBV7-9 and TRBJ1-3): DTGVSQNPRHKITKRGQNVTFRCDPISEHNRLYWYRQTLGQGPEFLTYFQNEAQLEKSRLLSDRFSAERPKGSFSTLEIQRTEQGDSAMYLCASSPREGLYSGNTIYFGEGSWLTVV.

The V gene is TRBV28, the J gene TRBJ2-1, with 9 bases lining up with TRBD2. Per germline, CDR1 MDHEN and CDR2 SYDVKM. The CDR3 is 17 amino acids. The junction had 13 bases not matched to a gene; V was cut back by 6 bases and J by 4 bases. The CDR3 DNA is TGTGCCAGCAGCCAAAAGGGATTGGGACTAGCTTACAATGAGCAGTTCTTC. It codes for CASSQKGLGLAYNEQFF.

On this clone: The sample carries other DNA sequences with the same CDR3. This rearrangement joins TRBV6-2 or TRBV6-3 to TRBJ2-7; 8 nucleotides line up with TRBD1. CDR1 and CDR2 (germline): MNHEY, SVGEGT. The CDR3 extends over 12 amino acids. Germline trimming cut 4 bases from V and 4 bases from J; bases unmatched to any gene: 0. The CDR3 region is CASSWTGYEQYF. The DNA for the CDR3 is TGTGCCAGCAGTTGGACAGGGTACGAGCAGTACTTC.

The chain recombines TRBV27 with TRBJ2-3; 10 bases line up with TRBD2. V was clipped by 4 bases and J by 5 bases; unmatched bases: 9. The germline gives CDR1 MNHEY, CDR2 SMNVEV (reference sequence). The CDR3 is 16 residues long. Here the CDR3 DNA reads TGTGCCAGCAGTTATCAAAGCGGGAGGGCCGTAGATACGCAGTATTTT. Its translation: CASSYQSGRAVDTQYF.

CDR3 coding DNA: TGTGCCAGCAGACTACTCCGGGACAGGGGCAATCAGCCCCAGCATTTT. This codes for CASRLLRDRGNQPQHF. The chain recombines TRBV28 with TRBJ1-5; 9 positions match TRBD1. This CDR3 contains 16 residues. V gave up 6 bases and J gave up 2 bases; unmatched junction bases: 8. The germline V gene encodes CDR1 MDHEN and CDR2 SYDVKM.

This chain links TRBV6-5 with TRBJ1-3, with TRBD1 matching 9 bases. The V segment lost 6 bases and the J segment 0 bases; nucleotides outside the gene matches: 3. This CDR3 is built from 15 residues. Germline CDR1 is MNHEY and CDR2 is SVGAGI. The CDR3 region has the DNA TGTGCCAGCAGACGGACAGGGGACTCTGGAAACACCATATATTTT. Its protein is CASRRTGDSGNTIYF.

V gene TRBV25-1 combines with J gene TRBJ1-2; TRBD1 matches 9 bases. Germline V gene sequence: CDR1 MGHDK, CDR2 SYGVNS. V dropped 6 bases and J dropped 4; count of bases not matched to a gene: 0. CDR3 size: 12 residues. In DNA, the CDR3 is TGTGCCAGCAGGGACAGGGGCTATGGCTACACCTTC. This encodes CASRDRGYGYTF.

The chain has TRBV7-3 and TRBJ2-4; 9 nucleotides line up with TRBD2. J was trimmed by 8 bases and V by 5 bases; bases with no gene match: 10. Germline CDR1 SGHTA, CDR2 FQGTGA. The CDR3 has 15 residues. The CDR3 protein is CASSPLAGGLDIQYF. DNA for the CDR3: TGTGCCAGCAGCCCCCTGGCGGGAGGGCTTGACATTCAGTACTTC.

The J gene is TRBJ1-2, the V gene TRBV7-9, with TRBD1 matching over 8 bases. J was trimmed by 5 bases and V by 4 bases; bases with no gene match: 6. CDR1 and CDR2 (germline): SEHNR, FQNEAQ (reference sequence). The CDR3 is 14 residues long. CDR3 in amino acids: CASSSSDRVYGYTF. The CDR3 region has the DNA TGTGCCAGCAGCTCTTCGGACAGGGTGTATGGCTACACCTTC. The variable domain in full, completed from reference TRBV7-9 and TRBJ1-2, reads DTGVSQNPRHKITKRGQNVTFRCDPISEHNRLYWYRQTLGQGPEFLTYFQNEAQLEKSRLLSDRFSAERPKGSFSTLEIQRTEQGDSAMYLCASSSSDRVYGYTFGSGTRLTVV.

The CDR3 coding sequence is TGTGCCAGCAGCTTAGATCTCAGCGGGTGGGGCACCGGGGAGCTGTTTTTT. The encoded protein is CASSLDLSGWGTGELFF. The chain employs TRBV11-2 and TRBJ2-2; maybe TRBD2 (6 bases). The V gene's germline CDR1 is SGHAT and CDR2 FQNNGV. The germline V and J ends were trimmed by 0 bases and 4 bases, with 15 bases remaining between them. CDR3 length: 17 amino acids. Complete variable domain (other parts from reference TRBV11-2 and TRBJ2-2): EAGVAQSPRYKIIEKRQSVAFWCNPISGHATLYWYQQILGQGPKLLIQFQNNGVVDDSQLPKDRFSAERLKGVDSTLKIQPAKLEDSAVYLCASSLDLSGWGTGELFFGEGSRLTVL.

This chain links TRBV7-9 with TRBJ2-1; TRBD2 matches at 7 bases. The CDR3 length is 11 residues. V shed 7 bases, J shed 10 bases, and the junction held 4 bases outside the gene matches. Per the germline V gene, CDR1 is SEHNR and CDR2 is FQNEAQ (reference sequence). The DNA of the CDR3 is TGTGCCAGCACCCAACTAGCGGAGCAGTTCTTC. Translating gives CASTQLAEQFF.

The V gene is TRBV9, the J gene TRBJ2-3; 10 nucleotides match TRBD1. V was pared by 3 bases and J by 2 bases, with 3 bases of the junction left unmatched. The CDR3 has 15 amino acids. Germline CDR1 is SGDLS and CDR2 is YYNGEE. CDR3 nucleotide sequence: TGTGCCAGCAGCGAGGACAGGGGGTACACAGATACGCAGTATTTT. Amino acids: CASSEDRGYTDTQYF. The variable domain in full, with the rest retrieved from reference TRBV9 and TRBJ2-3, is DSGVTQTPKHLITATGQRVTLRCSPRSGDLSVYWYQQSLDQGLQFLIQYYNGEERAKGNILERFSAQQFPDLHSELNLSSLELGDSALYFCASSEDRGYTDTQYFGPGTRLTVL.

This chain joins TRBV7-6 and TRBJ1-5, with 8 positions matching TRBD1. V lost 5 bases and J lost 6; bases outside the gene matches: 6. Germline V lookup: CDR1 SGHVS, CDR2 FNYEAQ. CDR3 size: 14 residues. The CDR3 spells CASSPGGLVQPQHF. The CDR3 bases are TGTGCCAGCAGCCCAGGGGGCCTGGTTCAGCCCCAGCATTTT.

J is TRBJ2-1 and V is TRBV18; TRBD1 aligns across 10 bases. V gave up 6 bases and J gave up 2 bases; unmatched junction bases: 7. The CDR3 has 16 residues. CDR1 KGHSH and CDR2 LQKENI come from the germline V gene. CDR3 sequence: CASSQQGTGAYNEQFF. CDR3 nucleotide sequence: TGTGCCAGCTCGCAACAGGGGACAGGGGCCTACAATGAGCAGTTCTTC.

J is TRBJ1-1 and V is TRBV15; the D gene is possibly TRBD1 (5 bases). The CDR3 length is 15 residues. The germline V gene has CDR1 LNHNV and CDR2 YYDKDF (reference sequence). Trimming shortened V by 3 bases and J by 1 base, and 12 bases separated the two germline ends. As DNA, the CDR3 is TGTGCCACCAGCAGGGACATAGATTCGAACACTGAAGCTTTCTTT. Residues: CATSRDIDSNTEAFF.